These 24 T cell receptor beta chains were sequenced from one sample in a study of cytomegalovirus exposure and HLA in healthy donors. PCR involved 60 Vbeta and 13 Jbeta primers. Repertoires were generated with immunoSEQ multiplex PCR, while TCRdb's copy carries only in-frame clones and drops some. The sample records about 120,000 clones, under 85% being singletons. Source material: PBMCs. The receptors come from a woman aged 18 to 35 in good health and CMV-seronegative.

The V and J genes are TRBV7-9 and TRBJ2-3, with 10 bases aligning to TRBD2. This CDR3 spans 14 amino acids. Germline CDR1 is SEHNR and CDR2 is FQNEAQ (reference sequence). The V segment lost 4 bases and the J segment 3 bases; nucleotides outside the gene matches: 1. The DNA for the CDR3 is TGTGCCAGCAGCTCTAGCGGGGGTACAGATACGCAGTATTTT. Translation: CASSSSGGTDTQYF.

The chain recombines TRBV19 with TRBJ2-3, with TRBD2 identical over 7 bases. Germline V CDR1 and CDR2: LNHDA, SQIVND (reference sequence). CDR3 length: 17 residues. J lost 1 base, V lost 3 bases, and 10 bases had no gene match. This chain's CDR3 is CASSINRGVARTDTQYF. CDR3 coding DNA: TGTGCCAGTAGTATCAATCGGGGGGTAGCCCGCACAGATACGCAGTATTTT.

V is TRBV6-5 and J is TRBJ2-7; D is perhaps TRBD2 (6 bases). Germline V gene sequence: CDR1 MNHEY, CDR2 SVGAGI. The CDR3 covers 14 residues. Trimming left V 5 bases short and J 2 bases short, with 13 bases between. This chain's CDR3 is CASSGRGPPYEQYF. DNA for the CDR3: TGTGCCAGCAGTGGGCGGGGACCTCCCTACGAGCAGTACTTC.

This clone has just one count. The rearrangement joins TRBV30 to TRBJ1-1, with a weak D call TRBD1 (6 bases). Germline CDR1 reads GTSNPN; CDR2 reads SVGIG (reference sequence). The CDR3 totals 14 residues. The V end was cut by 5 bases, the J end by 5 bases, with 18 bases between. CDR3 protein: CAWYSGGATTEAFF. CDR3 sequence (DNA): TGTGCCTGGTACAGCGGGGGGGCGACTACTGAAGCTTTCTTT.

V and J are TRBV13 and TRBJ2-7; no firm D call. Germline CDR1 is PRHDT and CDR2 is FYEKMQ (reference sequence). Trimming pared 2 bases from V and 4 bases from J, leaving 6 bases between. There are 12 residues in the CDR3. The CDR3 protein is CASSLRDYEQYF. Here the CDR3 DNA reads TGTGCCAGCAGCTTAAGAGATTACGAGCAGTACTTC. The entire variable domain, with the rest obtained from reference TRBV13 and TRBJ2-7, is as follows: AAGVIQSPRHLIKEKRETATLKCYPIPRHDTVYWYQQGPGQDPQFLISFYEKMQSDKGSIPDRFSAQQFSDYHSELNMSSLELGDSALYFCASSLRDYEQYFGPGTRLTVT.

The gene calls are TRBV10-3 and TRBJ1-6; the D is unclear. Germline CDR1 ENHRY, CDR2 SYGVKD. With 2 bases removed from V and 0 bases from J, the gap between germline ends came to 5 bases. CDR3 size: 15 residues. CDR3 DNA sequence: TGTGCCATCAGTGAGGGCAGCTCCTATAATTCACCCCTCCACTTT. Translating gives CAISEGSSYNSPLHF.

With respect to this clone: The CDR3 carries no conserved terminal phenylalanine or tryptophan, so it likely arises from a read error. The V and J genes are TRBV4-1 and TRBJ1-4, with D uncertain. The germline gives CDR1 MGHRA, CDR2 YSYEKL. V lost 5 bases, J lost 2 bases, and 15 bases lay in between. This CDR3 comprises 16 residues. CDR3 bases: TGCGCCAGCAGCGGAGACGGTTTTTTCACTAATGAAAAACTGTTTGTT. Its translation: CASSGDGFFTNEKLFV.

The rearrangement links TRBV4-1 to TRBJ2-5, with D unclear. Trimming shortened V by 1 base and J by 5 bases, and 14 bases separated the two germline ends. This CDR3 contains 15 residues. Per germline, CDR1 MGHRA and CDR2 YSYEKL. CDR3 DNA sequence: TGCGCCAGCAGCCAAGCGGATTTCCCGCGGGAGACCCAGTACTTC. This gives the protein CASSQADFPRETQYF.

The V call is TRBV6-5, the J call TRBJ1-3, with a possible D match to TRBD1 (6 bases). V was trimmed by 7 bases and J by 1 base, leaving 11 bases between them. The germline CDR1 and CDR2 sequences are MNHEY and SVGAGI. This CDR3 region has 14 residues. The CDR3 DNA is TGTGCCAGCACCTCAGGGGTGTCTGGAAACACCATATATTTT. Amino acids: CASTSGVSGNTIYF.

This chain connects TRBV19 to TRBJ1-1, with a weak D call TRBD1 (5 bases). Germline assignment: CDR1 LNHDA and CDR2 SQIVND (reference sequence). CDR3 length: 13 amino acids. V dropped 4 bases and J dropped 2 bases, with 8 bases sitting between them. The CDR3 reads CASSSRVNTEAFF. The CDR3 DNA is TGTGCCAGTAGTAGCAGGGTCAACACTGAAGCTTTCTTT.

On this clone: The junction shows a germline mismatch at one end, possibly a read error. CDR3 DNA sequence: TGTGCTAGCAGCCCCGATAGCTCCTACAATGAGCAGTTCTTC. Translating gives CASSPDSSYNEQFF. The chain carries TRBV7-7 and TRBJ2-1; D remains unclear. CDR1 and CDR2 (germline): SSHAT, FNYEAQ (reference sequence). The CDR3 extends over 14 amino acids.

The chain has TRBV29-1 and TRBJ2-2, with 9 bases identical to TRBD1. The germline CDR1 and CDR2 sequences are SQVTM and ANQGSEA. CDR3 size: 12 residues. The ends lost 7 bases at V and 5 bases at J; junction bases unmatched: 2. This CDR3 is CSGGQGTGELFF. The CDR3 DNA is TGCAGCGGTGGACAGGGGACCGGGGAGCTGTTTTTT.

V and J are TRBV5-1 and TRBJ1-6; possibly TRBD1 for D (6 bases). CDR3 length: 15 amino acids. The V and J ends lost 4 bases and 10 bases respectively, with 18 bases between them. The germline CDR1 and CDR2 sequences are SGHRS and YFSETQ. CDR3 in DNA: TGCGCCAGCAGCGCGTGGACTCAGGGGAGCTCACCCCTCCACTTT. Encoded protein: CASSAWTQGSSPLHF.

The V and J genes are TRBV5-1 and TRBJ2-7; 7 nucleotides match TRBD1. J lost 3 bases, V lost 2 bases, and 2 bases had no gene match. This CDR3 is built from 13 residues. Per germline, CDR1 SGHRS and CDR2 YFSETQ. The CDR3 DNA reads TGCGCCAGCAGCTTTGGGGACAGCTACGAGCAGTACTTC. This encodes CASSFGDSYEQYF.

The chain carries TRBV4-1 and TRBJ2-1; TRBD2 matches 9 bases. Germline V gene sequence: CDR1 MGHRA, CDR2 YSYEKL. Trimming removed 3 bases from V and 3 bases from J; junction bases left unmatched: 9. The CDR3 covers 17 residues. The CDR3 loop is CASSHDISGGFYNEQFF. DNA of the CDR3: TGCGCCAGCAGCCATGACATTAGCGGGGGCTTCTACAATGAGCAGTTCTTC.

V usage is TRBV28 and J usage is TRBJ1-1, with D tentatively TRBD1 (5 bases). The V end was cut by 6 bases, the J end by 3 bases, with 14 bases between. The CDR3 sequence is 14 residues long. CDR1 and CDR2 from the germline V gene are MDHEN and SYDVKM. CDR3 residues: CASRGGLSYTEAFF. DNA of the CDR3: TGTGCCAGCAGGGGGGGACTGTCTTACACTGAAGCTTTCTTT.

On this clone itself: The CDR3 ends on some other residue instead of the conserved phenylalanine or tryptophan, so this is likely a read error. No DNA is shown, since the ends of the CDR3 on it are uncertain; the CDR3 is the one TCRdb lists. The chain is built from TRBV6-4 and TRBJ1-1; the table names TRBD1, a call not compared with the DNA. Including both end residues, the CDR3 is 14 amino acids long. The V gene's germline CDR1 is MRHNA and CDR2 SNTAGT. CDR3 loop: CASRISGQVTEALV.

This chain joins TRBV10-1 and TRBJ2-1; 9 bases are shared with TRBD2. CDR3 length equals 15 residues. The trim removed 2 bases at V and 8 bases at J, leaving 7 bases unmatched. Germline V lookup: CDR1 WNHNN, CDR2 SYGVQD (reference sequence). The CDR3 DNA sequence: TGCGCCAGCAGTGAGGGCGGGGGGGCCTATGATGAGCAGTTCTTC. Translation gives CASSEGGGAYDEQFF.

The chain employs TRBV19 and TRBJ2-2; no clear D gene. Trimming pared 7 bases from V and 1 base from J, leaving 4 bases between. The CDR3 loop spans 12 amino acids. In germline, CDR1 is LNHDA, CDR2 SQIVND (reference sequence). The CDR3 DNA reads TGTGCCAGTACAGAGAACACCGGGGAGCTGTTTTTT. Its translation is CASTENTGELFF.

This chain joins TRBV28 and TRBJ2-1, with D possibly TRBD1 on 5 matching bases. With 8 bases removed from V and 0 bases from J, the gap between germline ends came to 17 bases. CDR1 is MDHEN, CDR2 SYDVKM, per germline. CDR3 length: 16 amino acids. This chain's CDR3 is CASRRIQGSSYNEQFF. As DNA, the CDR3 is TGTGCCAGCCGCAGGATTCAGGGAAGCTCCTACAATGAGCAGTTCTTC.

J is TRBJ2-1 and V is TRBV5-1; 7 bases are a match to TRBD1. Looked up from germline, CDR1 is SGHRS and CDR2 is YFSETQ. This CDR3 region has 13 residues. Trimming took 3 bases from V and 5 from J; bases not matched to a gene: 2. DNA for the CDR3: TGCGCCAGCAGCTCCGGGACAGACAATGAGCAGTTCTTC. It encodes CASSSGTDNEQFF.

The rearrangement joins TRBV29-1 to TRBJ1-2; no clear D. Germline V gene sequence: CDR1 SQVTM, CDR2 ANQGSEA. V gave up 3 bases and J gave up 5 bases, with 19 bases separating them. The CDR3 has 15 amino acids. DNA for the CDR3: TGCAGCGTTGAGGTCCCGACAAGATCTACTTATGGCTACACCTTC. Translated, it gives CSVEVPTRSTYGYTF.

This clone has only one observation. The chain is built from TRBV2 and TRBJ1-2; 8 bases agree with TRBD1. Germline V gives CDR1 SNHLY, CDR2 FYNNEI. V lost 9 bases and J lost 8; bases outside the gene matches: 8. The CDR3 loop spans 12 amino acids. The CDR3 sequence is CASQPDRGGYTF. CDR3 nucleotide sequence: TGTGCCAGTCAGCCTGACAGGGGAGGCTACACCTTC.

This clone showed up just a few times. The CDR3 protein is CASSRDRSYGYTF. In nucleotides, the CDR3 is TGTGCCAGTAGTAGGGACAGAAGTTATGGCTACACCTTC. The chain carries TRBV19 and TRBJ1-2; TRBD1 matches at 7 bases. The CDR3 has 13 amino acids. Germline assignment: CDR1 LNHDA and CDR2 SQIVND (reference sequence). J gave up 5 bases and V 4 bases, and 4 bases lay outside the gene matches.